These 3 T cell receptor beta chains came from one sample sequenced in a study of shared clonotypes between healthy human individuals. The data were produced by immunoSEQ multiplex PCR, yet TCRdb's version contains in-frame clones alone and is incomplete. The table records roughly 2.2 million clones, more than 85% of them present only once. The sequenced sample consisted of naive CD4+ T cells from PBMCs. Regarding subset: CD45RA+ positively selected. The source is a man between 18 and 35 years old in good health. Some clones in this sample may be carry-over from other donors' samples.

This chain uses TRBV10-1 with TRBJ2-7, with 7 nucleotides matching TRBD1. Germline V CDR1 and CDR2: WNHNN, SYGVQD (reference sequence). The ends lost 2 bases at V and 2 bases at J; junction bases unmatched: 15. The CDR3 has 18 amino acids. The CDR3 coding sequence is TGCGCCAGCAGTGAGGTGGGGACAGTCATCCGGTTAACCTACGAGCAGTACTTC. This sequence encodes CASSEVGTVIRLTYEQYF.

V gene TRBV5-4 combines with J gene TRBJ1-1; 7 bases map to TRBD1. Trimming took 0 bases from V and 4 from J; bases not matched to a gene: 9. The CDR3 sequence is 16 residues long. CDR1 and CDR2 (germline): SGHNT, YYREEE (reference sequence). CDR3 residues: CASSLASLQGSTEAFF. The CDR3 DNA reads as TGTGCCAGCAGCTTGGCCTCGTTACAGGGGAGCACTGAAGCTTTCTTT. Looking up the rest from reference TRBV5-4 and TRBJ1-1 gives the full variable domain: ETGVTQSPTHLIKTRGQQVTLRCSSQSGHNTVSWYQQALGQGPQFIFQYYREEENGRGNFPPRFSGLQFPNYSSELNVNALELDDSALYLCASSLASLQGSTEAFFGQGTRLTVV.

This clone was seen a single time. The chain recombines TRBV7-2 with TRBJ1-1; 11 nucleotides agree with TRBD1. Per germline, CDR1 SGHTA and CDR2 FQGNSA. Trimming removed 4 bases from V and 5 bases from J; junction bases left unmatched: 6. The CDR3 has 15 amino acids. Here the CDR3 DNA reads TGTGCCAGCAGCTCCCAGGGACAGGGGGTAACTGAAGCTTTCTTT. It codes for CASSSQGQGVTEAFF.